This entry features one T cell receptor beta chain sequence. Its antigen has not been determined. Base qualities are not recorded, but no much larger clone differs from it by a single base. The trial excluded patients who had a history of autoimmune disease or were on systemic immunosuppression. Peripheral blood for TCR sequencing was drawn from every dose cohort at baseline, at cycle 4 day 1 and at cycle 7 day 1. The samples were drawn from a first-in-human, open-label, multicenter phase I dose-escalation trial of ivuxolimab. Adults with locally advanced or metastatic melanoma, renal cell, hepatocellular, or head and neck squamous cell carcinoma were enrolled in the trial. Before TCR sequencing, CD4+ and CD8+ T cells were separately sorted from peripheral blood. For sequencing of the TCRbeta CDR3 region, genomic DNA was extracted from the sorted cells. The immunoSEQ Assay was used to sequence the TCRbeta CDR3 regions. TCRdb took over this immuneACCESS table, retaining in-frame rearrangements with V and J assigned. Such tables are incomplete; in checked studies, under half of the missing clones stem from an unresolved V gene, and the remainder is unexplained. This sample comprises under 85,000 clones, about 81% of them detected only once. The ten biggest clones cover 2% to 2.5% of the sample.

From its cysteine to its phenylalanine, the CDR3 spans 14 amino acids. Only the CDR3 portion is preserved as DNA: 42 bases, with reading frame beginning at the first base. In the germline V gene, CDR1 corresponds to SGHTA and CDR2 to FQGNSA. The junction carries 10 bases between V and J, which are trimmed by 5 bases and 0 bases respectively. The data originate from a study of OX40 agonist ivuxolimab in advanced cancers. A note on the overall study: Ivuxolimab was a fully human IgG2 agonistic monoclonal antibody targeting the costimulatory receptor OX40 (CD134). Intravenous ivuxolimab was administered to patients every 2 weeks at six dose levels: 0.01, 0.1, 0.3, 1.5, 3 and 10 mg/kg. The dose-escalation cohort was about 86% male with a mean age of approximately 60 years, ranging from roughly 20 to 80. The monotherapy dose-escalation portion (N ≈ 55 patients) of the phase I ivuxolimab trial is reported in the paper. Prior anti-PD-1, anti-PD-L1 or anti-CTLA-4 therapy was permitted, and checkpoint inhibitors had been received by 40% to 50% of dose-escalation patients. Peripheral TCRbeta sequencing was intended to test whether TCR sequence diversity was altered and clonal T-cell expansion was caused by ivuxolimab. Of the approximately 50 dose-escalation patients, hepatocellular carcinoma was present in 19, melanoma in around 15, renal cell carcinoma in 9 and head and neck cancer in 9. Three dose-escalation patients achieved partial responses, one with hepatocellular carcinoma and two with cutaneous melanoma.

Study-level results and caveats: In partial responders in the 0.1-3.0 mg/kg groups, normalized peripheral clonal expansion was found to be among the lowest, especially among CD8+ T cells. On average, CD8+ T cells showed more expanded clones than CD4+ T cells after ivuxolimab. Clonal expansion of both CD4+ and CD8+ blood T cells was observed from baseline to week 6 at doses 0.1 to 3.0 mg/kg. Low levels of normalized T-cell clonal expansion were also shown by some nonresponding patients. Antigen specificity was not determined for the clonally expanded peripheral T cells.

The sequencing used CD4+ or CD8+ T cells sorted from blood, collected in a trial of the OX40 agonist ivuxolimab. This clonotype was sampled from an adult with an advanced solid tumor such as melanoma, head and neck, liver or kidney cancer. The V and J segments used are TRBV7-2 and TRBJ1-1; a tentative D call is TRBD1 (6 bases match). CDR3 sequence: CASSGRDMNTEAFF. In nucleotides, the sequence is TGTGCCAGCAGCGGCCGGGACATGAACACTGAAGCTTTCTTT.